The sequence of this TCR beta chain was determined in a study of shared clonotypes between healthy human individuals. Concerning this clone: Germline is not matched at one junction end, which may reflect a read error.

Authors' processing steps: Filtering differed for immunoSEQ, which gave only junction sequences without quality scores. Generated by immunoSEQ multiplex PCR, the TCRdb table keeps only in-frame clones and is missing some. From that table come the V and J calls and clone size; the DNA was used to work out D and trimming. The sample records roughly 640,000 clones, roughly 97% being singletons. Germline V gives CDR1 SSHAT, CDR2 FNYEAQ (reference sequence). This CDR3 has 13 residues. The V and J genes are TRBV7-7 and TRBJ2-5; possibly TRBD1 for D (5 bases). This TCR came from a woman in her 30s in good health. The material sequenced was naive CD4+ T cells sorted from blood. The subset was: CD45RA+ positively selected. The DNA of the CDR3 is TGTGCCAGCAGCTTACAGGGAAAAGAGGCCCAGTACTTC. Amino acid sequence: CASSLQGKEAQYF.